A single TCR beta chain is shown here with its context. The count of this clonotype is one. Its target antigen remains unknown. No much larger clone is present one base from it, and per-base qualities are unavailable. A lone read is weak support. The roughly 39 donors, aged about 6 to 95 years, were systemically healthy Caucasian individuals from Russia. Ten milliliters of peripheral blood were drawn from each donor into EDTA-treated Vacutainer tubes. Ficoll-Paque density-gradient centrifugation was used to isolate PBMCs, with at least 6.5 million per sample. Trizol reagent was used to extract total RNA from PBMCs, with at least 5 micrograms per sample. For every donor, flow cytometry on a PBMC aliquot measured the percentage of naive CD45RAhigh/CD27high T cells. This sample stems from a study of blood T cells in healthy people across ages (dated by TCRdb to between 2014 and 2017). Regarding the research as a whole: In model experiments, roughly one uniquely barcoded TCR beta cDNA molecule per two T cells was captured by template switching. Four age groups were formed from the donors: young (average approximately 15 years), middle-aged (around 41), aged (around 62) and long-lived (around 80). Using deep sequencing normalized with unique cDNA molecular identifiers, the study measured how TCR beta repertoire diversity changes with age. To avoid experimental bias, donors of different ages were randomly spread across the sequencing lanes. Using the same blood draw, the study looked at two additional independent replicas of 1 million unique cDNA reads for two donors, one aged 18 to 30 and the other aged 80 or older.

V loses 0 bases, J loses 7 bases, and the germline ends lie 13 bases apart. Measured from the cysteine to the phenylalanine, the CDR3 is 15 residues long. Of all the DNA, just the CDR3 is kept, 45 bases in frame from base 1. Reading the germline V gene gives CDR1 LGHNA and CDR2 YSLEER. Library preparation employed 5' RACE. Sequencing was carried out with an Illumina HiSeq 2500. A second PCR of about 7 to 12 cycles was performed with a sample-barcoded 5' primer and a J-beta primer mix. Each TCR beta cDNA molecule received a unique molecular identifier from a template-switch 5' adaptor carrying 12 random nucleotides. Each sample yielded at least 2.5 million CDR3-containing paired-end reads. First-strand cDNA was synthesized from all RNA with the Mint cDNA synthesis kit, primed by a TRBC-specific oligonucleotide. All cDNA was treated with uracil-DNA glycosylase and then went through a first 18-cycle PCR with the universal primers M1SS and BC2_uni_R. In the source study's methods: Normalization of each sample was performed by random selection of 1 million high-quality reads, each carrying a distinct molecular identifier. Instead of being binned into consensus sequences, reads with shared molecular identifiers were discarded. MiTCR, set to a Q25 quality threshold and the strictest error-elimination algorithm, was used for CDR3 identification, clonotype clustering and error correction. Lower-bound total TCR beta diversity was estimated with a nonparametric unseen species model using Euler transformation. The raw public data were reprocessed by TCRdb itself: fastp quality trimming at Q25, MiXCR clonotype calling, in-frame beta chains only. Duplicate CDR3 protein sequences are folded into a single record with the most common DNA and genes. These V and J calls derive from TCRdb rather than the authors' analysis. Present in this sample are fewer than 900,000 distinct CDR3 sequences, roughly 34% of which were seen just once. Over 10% of the sample goes to the ten largest clones.

Results and caveats for the whole study, not just this receptor: Because profiling used bulk unsorted PBMCs, naive and antigen-experienced compartments could not be compared conclusively. As age increased, observed TCR beta diversity per million T cells dropped in a roughly linear way, and a significant reduction was already evident by age roughly 36. Total diversity estimates from one million sequenced T cells were considered lower bounds and underestimates. There was a strong correlation between observed TCR beta diversity and the percentage of naive T cells measured by flow cytometry. Because donor CMV infection status was unknown, age-related changes in expanded clonotypes were potentially confounded. Compared with the aged group, the long-lived group had more naive CD4+ T cells, fewer expanded clones and increased TCR diversity, a pattern suggesting age selection.

The sequence derives from a man aged 18 to 30 in good health. The chain joins TRBV4-3 to TRBJ1-5, with no confident D gene call. The sequenced sample consisted of blood. In nucleotide form, the sequence is TGCGCCAGCAGCCAAGATCCGGCCTCGCAGCAGCCCCAGCATTTT. The encoded protein is CASSQDPASQQPQHF.